These 9 T cell receptor beta chains originate from one sample sequenced in a study of CXCR3-negative and CXCR3-positive naive CD8 T cells. The study made its TRB cDNA libraries by 5' RACE, adding UMI labels. TCRdb re-called the 5' RACE reads and shows each CDR3 protein once, DNA omitted. The sample holds 35,000 to 45,000 distinct CDR3 sequences. Sequenced input: naive CXCR3- CD8+ T cells from blood. Regarding subset: CD45RO-CCR7+CD27+CD95- naive CD8+ T cells lacking CXCR3 (TNR3-). The receptor set was obtained from a human donor in good health. Some clones in this sample may be carry-over from other donors' samples.

This chain joins TRBV7-9 and TRBJ1-1; TCRdb calls TRBD1, which cannot be checked without DNA. Germline-derived CDR1 and CDR2 are SEHNR and FQNEAQ (reference sequence). This CDR3 spans 13 amino acids. CDR3 sequence reads: CASSLEGGSEAFF.

The V call is TRBV12-3 or TRBV12-4, the J call TRBJ2-7; TCRdb's D gene call, TRBD1, goes unchecked for lack of DNA. The CDR3 contains 16 residues. The CDR3 spells CASSFPGQGTWSEQYF.

This chain joins TRBV11-3 and TRBJ2-7; the D gene TCRdb calls, TRBD1, cannot be checked with no DNA. Germline V gives CDR1 SGHNT, CDR2 YENEEA. CDR3 length equals 14 residues. CDR3 protein: CASSSRTGVYEQYF.

V and J are TRBV7-9 and TRBJ2-1; the D gene TCRdb calls, TRBD1, cannot be checked with no DNA. Germline V gene lookup returns CDR1 SEHNR and CDR2 FQNEAQ (reference sequence). This CDR3 is 15 amino acids long. This CDR3 is CASSSRESSYNEQFF. Drawing the rest from reference TRBV7-9 and TRBJ2-1, the complete variable domain is DTGVSQNPRHKITKRGQNVTFRCDPISEHNRLYWYRQTLGQGPEFLTYFQNEAQLEKSRLLSDRFSAERPKGSFSTLEIQRTEQGDSAMYLCASSSRESSYNEQFFGPGTRLTVL.

The rearrangement joins TRBV11-2 to TRBJ1-2. The CDR3 sequence is 13 residues long. Germline assignment: CDR1 SGHAT and CDR2 FQNNGV. CDR3: CASSLGALFGYTF.

The chain carries TRBV4-2 and TRBJ2-6; TCRdb lists TRBD1, though no DNA is available to test this call. CDR1 and CDR2 (germline): LGHNA, YNFKEQ. The CDR3 has 16 residues. CDR3: CASSQDAGTGANVLTF.

The chain joins TRBV4-3 to TRBJ2-7; absent DNA, TCRdb's TRBD1 call cannot be checked. The CDR3 runs to 15 residues. Germline loops: CDR1 LGHNA, CDR2 YSLEER. The CDR3 region is CASSQAGAATYEQYF.

This chain links TRBV12-3 or TRBV12-4 with TRBJ1-1; no DNA is available, so the TRBD1 call from TCRdb remains unchecked. The CDR3 consists of 13 residues. CDR3 sequence reads: CASRQARDTEAFF.

The V gene is TRBV11-2, the J gene TRBJ1-1; the TRBD1 assignment by TCRdb is unverifiable without DNA. Germline lookup yields CDR1 SGHAT and CDR2 FQNNGV. The CDR3 totals 15 residues. The CDR3 region is CASSWGTGLDTEAFF. Based on the CDR3 plus reference TRBV11-2 and TRBJ1-1, the full variable domain is EAGVAQSPRYKIIEKRQSVAFWCNPISGHATLYWYQQILGQGPKLLIQFQNNGVVDDSQLPKDRFSAERLKGVDSTLKIQPAKLEDSAVYLCASSWGTGLDTEAFFGQGTRLTVV.